This section outlines one T cell receptor (beta chain) sequence together with its context. The data are from a study of molecular identifiers for immune sequencing clone quantification. MiXCR, run by TCRdb on the PCR reads, gives a single entry per CDR3 protein. The data show around 480,000 distinct CDR3 sequences, about 22% seen once. There are 15 residues in the CDR3. Trimming shortened V by 5 bases and J by 5 bases, and 16 bases separated the two germline ends. The chain combines TRBV12-3 or TRBV12-4 with TRBJ2-1; tentative D call: TRBD2 (7 bases). The sequencing input was naive CD8+ T cells from blood, with Jurkat cell RNA spiked in. Subset specified: FACS-sorted CD8+CD4-CCR7+CD45RA+ naive T cells. The clonotype was recovered from a human donor in good health. Some libraries in this study had Jurkat cell RNA spiked in. The CDR3 DNA follows: TGTGCCAGCAGTCCGTTATGGGGGGGCGACAATGAGCAGTTCTTC. Protein sequence: CASSPLWGGDNEQFF.